Each of the 18 T cell receptor beta chains below was sequenced from the same sample in a study of Graves' ophthalmopathy and Graves' hyperthyroidism. Using RNA transcripts, the TCR beta CDR3 regions were amplified. Investigators did first-round RT-PCR with HTBI primers, then second-round multiplex PCR. TCRdb processed the multiplex PCR reads anew with MiXCR; each CDR3 protein has one entry. The sample lists around 1.1 million distinct CDR3 sequences, around a third occurring once. Sequencing was done on a sample of peripheral blood or thyroid tissue (not recorded which). Every receptor here comes from an adult man with Graves' hyperthyroidism.

This clonotype was picked up many times. This chain connects TRBV5-6 to TRBJ1-1, with 7 bases lining up with TRBD1. Per the germline V gene, CDR1 is SGHDT and CDR2 is YYEEEE. V shed 4 bases, J shed 4 bases, and the junction held 10 bases outside the gene matches. The CDR3 sequence is 15 residues long. Here the CDR3 DNA reads TGTGCCAGCAGCATACGAGACAGGGTTGGCACTGAAGCTTTCTTT. It is translated as CASSIRDRVGTEAFF.

The genes are TRBV12-3 or TRBV12-4 and TRBJ2-2, with D tentatively TRBD2 (6 bases). Trimming removed 7 bases from V and 5 bases from J, with 11 bases in between. This CDR3 spans 13 amino acids. In DNA form, the CDR3 reads TGTGCCAGCATCGCGGAGGGTACCGGGGAGCTGTTTTTT. It specifies CASIAEGTGELFF.

The chain recombines TRBV15 with TRBJ1-2; maybe TRBD1 (5 bases). CDR3 length: 15 amino acids. Germline V gene sequence: CDR1 LNHNV, CDR2 YYDKDF (reference sequence). V dropped 3 bases and J dropped 0 bases, with 11 bases sitting between them. The CDR3 here is CATSSDGGTNYGYTF. In nucleotides, the CDR3 is TGTGCCACCAGCAGTGACGGGGGGACTAACTATGGCTACACCTTC.

This chain links TRBV7-6 with TRBJ2-6; 7 bases align to TRBD1. With 8 bases clipped from V and 11 bases from J, the junction kept 9 bases outside the gene matches. The CDR3 runs to 13 residues. Germline loops: CDR1 SGHVS, CDR2 FNYEAQ. The CDR3 bases are TGTGCCAGCGCAGCGACAGGGTCCTACGTCCTGACTTTC. Translating gives CASAATGSYVLTF.

The chain employs TRBV5-8 and TRBJ1-5, with 7 bases aligning to TRBD1. Losses at the gene ends were 6 bases for V and 11 bases for J; bases not matched to a gene: 17. CDR3 length: 15 amino acids. Germline V CDR1 and CDR2: SGHTS, YDEGEE. The CDR3 coding sequence is TGTGCCAGCAACCTGGGGCCCCTATGGGGACAGTCCCAGCATTTT. It translates to CASNLGPLWGQSQHF. Using reference TRBV5-8 and TRBJ1-5 for the parts outside the CDR3, the full variable domain is EAGVTQSPTHLIKTRGQQATLRCSPISGHTSVYWYQQALGLGLQFLLWYDEGEERNRGNFPPRFSGRQFPNYSSELNVNALELEDSALYLCASNLGPLWGQSQHFGDGTRLSIL.

A word on this clonotype: The junction differs from germline at one of its ends, possibly a read error. V is TRBV14 and J is TRBJ2-2; no clear D. The CDR3 covers 14 residues. CDR1 is SGHDN and CDR2 is FVKESK in the germline V gene. CDR3 sequence (DNA): TGTGTCAGCAGCCAGCAGAGCGTCACCGGGGAGCTGTTTTTT. Translating it yields CVSSQQSVTGELFF.

The chain employs TRBV7-2 and TRBJ1-5, with D maybe TRBD1 (6 bases). Trimming removed 5 bases from V and 9 bases from J, with 17 bases in between. Germline V gene data show CDR1 as SGHTA and CDR2 as FQGNSA. This CDR3 comprises 14 residues. The CDR3 region has the DNA TGTGCCAGCAGCGAAGGACAGCCCGTCTGGCCCCAGCATTTT. Amino acid sequence: CASSEGQPVWPQHF.

This clonotype was counted many times. The chain is built from TRBV9 and TRBJ1-6; D unclear. Germline assignment: CDR1 SGDLS and CDR2 YYNGEE. V lost 4 bases and J 16 bases, leaving 15 bases between the germline ends. This CDR3 is built from 12 residues. For the CDR3, the DNA is TGTGCCAGCAGCTCTCCTAGCGGCCGGCTCCACTTT. It codes for CASSSPSGRLHF.

This rearrangement joins TRBV15 to TRBJ1-4, with D possibly being TRBD1 (5 bases). Germline CDR1 and CDR2: LNHNV and YYDKDF (reference sequence). V was shortened by 0 bases and J by 2 bases, with 13 bases between the two germline ends. CDR3 size: 17 residues. CDR3 nucleotides: TGTGCCACCAGCAGAGATCTGGAGCGGGACACTAATGAAAAACTGTTTTTT. Amino acids: CATSRDLERDTNEKLFF.

This clonotype was picked up many times. V and J are TRBV12-3 or TRBV12-4 and TRBJ2-7; possibly TRBD2 for D (6 bases). With 5 bases removed from V and 12 bases from J, the gap between germline ends came to 14 bases. This CDR3 is 11 amino acids long. The CDR3: CASSPGLLMYF. In DNA form, the CDR3 reads TGTGCCAGCAGTCCGGGACTCCTAATGTACTTC.

The chain combines TRBV7-9 with TRBJ2-3; 7 bases fit TRBD2. Germline trimming cut 4 bases from V and 12 bases from J; bases unmatched to any gene: 10. Germline V lookup: CDR1 SEHNR, CDR2 FQNEAQ (reference sequence). There are 13 residues in the CDR3. For the CDR3, the DNA is TGTGCCAGCAGCTCCCGGACTAGTGCTATACAGTATTTT. Its translation is CASSSRTSAIQYF.

This chain connects TRBV28 to TRBJ2-2; 9 bases fit TRBD1. With V trimmed by 1 base and J by 5 bases, 5 bases remained unmatched. CDR1 MDHEN and CDR2 SYDVKM come from the germline V gene. The CDR3 totals 16 residues. CDR3 sequence (DNA): TGTGCCAGCAGTTTATTCGGACAGGGGCGAACCGGGGAGCTGTTTTTT. This sequence encodes CASSLFGQGRTGELFF.

The rearrangement links TRBV7-4 to TRBJ2-7; D might be TRBD2 (6 bases). The CDR3 length is 14 residues. The germline V gene encodes CDR1 SGHVT and CDR2 SQSDAQ. The V end lost 4 bases, the J end lost 0 bases, and 10 bases lay between the germline ends. The CDR3 here is CASSSETSSYEQYF. Written as DNA, the CDR3 is TGTGCCAGCAGCTCTGAGACTAGCTCCTACGAGCAGTACTTC. Drawing the rest from reference TRBV7-4 and TRBJ2-7, the complete variable domain is GAGVSQSPRYKVAKRGRDVALRCDSISGHVTLYWYRQTLGQGSEVLTYSQSDAQRDKSGRPSGRFSAERPERSVSTLKIQRTEQGDSAVYLCASSSETSSYEQYFGPGTRLTVT.

The V and J genes are TRBV25-1 and TRBJ1-6, with 7 bases matching TRBD1. Per the germline V gene, CDR1 is MGHDK and CDR2 is SYGVNS. The CDR3 has 12 amino acids. CDR3 loop: CAPDRVGSPLHF. CDR3 coding DNA: TGTGCACCCGACAGGGTTGGTTCACCCCTCCACTTT. Variable domain in full (rest from reference TRBV25-1 and TRBJ1-6): EADIYQTPRYLVIGTGKKITLECSQTMGHDKMYWYQQDPGMELHLIHYSYGVNSTEKGDLSSESTVSRIRTEHFPLTLESARPSHTSQYLCAPDRVGSPLHFGNGTRLTVT.

The V and J genes are TRBV2 and TRBJ2-7; the match to TRBD2 covers 8 bases. Germline assignment: CDR1 SNHLY and CDR2 FYNNEI. V lost 4 bases to trimming and J lost 0 bases; unmatched junction nucleotides: 5. This CDR3 has 15 amino acids. The CDR3 protein is CASSGAGAISYEQYF. The CDR3 DNA sequence: TGTGCCAGCAGTGGAGCGGGAGCCATCTCCTACGAGCAGTACTTC.

The rearrangement uses TRBV5-1 and TRBJ2-5, with a tentative D call TRBD1 (6 bases). Trimming left V 4 bases short and J 2 bases short, with 15 bases between. Germline-derived CDR1 and CDR2 are SGHRS and YFSETQ. This CDR3 is 15 amino acids long. The CDR3 region has the DNA TGCGCCAGCAGCCTAAAACAGGGAATTCAAGAGACCCAGTACTTC. This translates into CASSLKQGIQETQYF.

The rearrangement uses TRBV7-9 and TRBJ2-7; the match to TRBD1 covers 8 bases. Germline loops: CDR1 SEHNR, CDR2 FQNEAQ (reference sequence). The CDR3 length is 15 residues. V lost 5 bases and J lost 2; bases outside the gene matches: 8. This CDR3 is CASSVEEGQAYEQYF. DNA of the CDR3: TGTGCCAGCAGCGTTGAAGAGGGACAGGCCTACGAGCAGTACTTC.

The rearrangement links TRBV2 to TRBJ1-2; D might be TRBD1 (6 bases). This CDR3 contains 13 residues. V was trimmed by 7 bases and J by 5 bases, leaving 14 bases between them. The germline CDR1 and CDR2 sequences are SNHLY and FYNNEI. The CDR3 reads CASTRGAGYGYTF. CDR3 bases: TGTGCCAGCACGCGGGGGGCTGGATATGGCTACACCTTC.